This TCR beta chain appears in the sequencing data of a study of human T cells and chemical hapten exposure. Background on the study: 0.01% DPC was applied to the upper back in patch tests, which were read at 6 days.

General study findings and limits: TCRs above 1 in 1000 frequency stayed constant with DPC sensitization.

As concerns this clonotype: The antigen remains undetermined.

Time point: pre-sensitization, week 0. The treatment here: therapeutic diphenylcyclopropenone sensitization with weekly scalp DPC. Unique molecular identifiers were attached to individual cDNA molecules during library preparation. TCRdb analysed the RACE reads with MiXCR anew, one entry per CDR3 protein. Here the sample spans under 70,000 distinct CDR3 sequences, 11% being singletons. The TCR sequence derives from a woman in her forties with alopecia areata. Some clones in this sample may be carry-over from other donors' samples. The input for sequencing was whole blood, taken in connection with sensitization to the hapten diphenylcyclopropenone (DPC).

This chain's CDR3 is CARGSDRGAYGYTF. The CDR3 nucleotides read TGTGCCAGGGGCTCTGACAGGGGCGCCTATGGCTACACCTTC. The V call is TRBV27, the J call TRBJ1-2; TRBD1 matches at 8 bases. The trim removed 9 bases at V and 4 bases at J, leaving 10 bases unmatched. The V gene's germline CDR1 is MNHEY and CDR2 SMNVEV (reference sequence). The CDR3 has 14 amino acids.